The next 16 T cell receptor beta chains were all read from a single sample in a study of lymphopenia after photon versus proton radiotherapy. Assay used: immunoSEQ multiplex PCR; TCRdb lists only in-frame clones, some missing. Of about 24,000 clones listed, 80% to 85% are singletons. This sample comprised peripheral blood, obtained from a patient treated with proton-based radiotherapy. These receptors were collected from a woman in her 70s with pancreatic cancer.

In its sample, this clone was seen once. The chain is built from TRBV7-6 and TRBJ2-4; 7 bases align to TRBD1. Germline V gene data show CDR1 as SGHVS and CDR2 as FNYEAQ. Losses at the gene ends were 1 base for V and 6 bases for J; bases not matched to a gene: 18. The CDR3 is 19 amino acids. CDR3 sequence reads: CASSLVIEGAGGEGNIQYF. Here the CDR3 DNA reads TGTGCCAGCAGCTTAGTCATCGAGGGGGCAGGGGGAGAGGGAAACATTCAGTACTTC.

The V and J genes are TRBV11-2 and TRBJ1-1; no firm D call. Trimming removed 1 base from V and 5 bases from J, with 8 bases in between. CDR3 size: 13 residues. The germline gives CDR1 SGHAT, CDR2 FQNNGV. The CDR3 loop is CASSLVAGTEAFF. CDR3 nucleotide sequence: TGTGCCAGCAGCTTAGTAGCGGGTACTGAAGCTTTCTTT.

The chain is built from TRBV5-1 and TRBJ2-7; 10 bases are a match to TRBD2. Germline V lookup: CDR1 SGHRS, CDR2 YFSETQ. The CDR3 is made up of 16 amino acids. V trimming: 1 base; J trimming: 5 bases; junction bases outside the gene matches: 9. This CDR3 is CASSLMPSGSLDEQYF. CDR3 coding DNA: TGCGCCAGCAGCTTGATGCCTAGCGGGAGTCTCGACGAGCAGTACTTC.

This chain links TRBV7-9 with TRBJ2-5, with D tentatively TRBD1 or TRBD2 (5 bases each). Trimming took 6 bases from V and 4 from J, leaving 21 bases between them. The germline V gene encodes CDR1 SEHNR and CDR2 FQNEAQ (reference sequence). This CDR3 has 16 amino acids. The CDR3 protein is CASSAPQVQGAETQYF. CDR3 bases: TGTGCCAGCAGTGCACCTCAAGTCCAGGGAGCAGAGACCCAGTACTTC.

The chain recombines TRBV4-1 with TRBJ1-2; D is uncertain. The germline V gene encodes CDR1 MGHRA and CDR2 YSYEKL. CDR3 length equals 16 residues. Between the trimmed V and J ends, which lost 0 bases and 1 base, there was a span of 12 bases. CDR3 bases: TGCGCCAGCAGCCAAGAGGCAAACAGCGTTAACTATGGCTACACCTTC. Translated, it gives CASSQEANSVNYGYTF.

The rearrangement links TRBV2 to TRBJ2-2, with 14 positions matching TRBD2. Per germline, CDR1 SNHLY and CDR2 FYNNEI. The trim removed 6 bases at V and 6 bases at J, leaving 3 bases unmatched. There are 15 residues in the CDR3. CDR3 sequence (DNA): TGTGCCAGCAGGGGGACTAGCGGGAGCCCCGGGGAGCTGTTTTTT. Its protein is CASRGTSGSPGELFF.

V is TRBV7-6 and J is TRBJ2-3, with TRBD2 matching over 10 bases. This CDR3 has 16 amino acids. Germline V gene data show CDR1 as SGHVS and CDR2 as FNYEAQ. Trimming at V came to 7 bases and at J to 6 bases, leaving 13 bases not matched to a gene. The CDR3: CASTPTTSGKGDTQYF. CDR3 DNA sequence: TGTGCCAGCACCCCAACTACTAGCGGGAAGGGCGATACGCAGTATTTT.

The gene calls are TRBV9 and TRBJ2-2; no clear D. Germline V CDR1 and CDR2: SGDLS, YYNGEE. The V and J ends lost 3 bases and 4 bases respectively, with 7 bases between them. The CDR3 is made up of 13 amino acids. The CDR3: CASSATSTGELFF. The CDR3 DNA follows: TGTGCCAGCAGCGCAACAAGCACCGGGGAGCTGTTTTTT.

This clone was seen more than once but under ten times. The rearrangement links TRBV7-3 to TRBJ2-4; D may match TRBD1 or TRBD2 (6 bases each). V was shortened by 1 base and J by 4 bases, with 17 bases between the two germline ends. Germline CDR1 is SGHTA and CDR2 is FQGTGA. This CDR3 spans 17 amino acids. This chain's CDR3 is CASSLMGPGAIKNIQYF. CDR3 coding DNA: TGTGCCAGCAGCTTAATGGGGCCGGGGGCGATAAAAAACATTCAGTACTTC.

The V gene is TRBV28, the J gene TRBJ1-5; D uncertain. There are 14 residues in the CDR3. V lost 2 bases and J lost 0, with 5 bases in between. Germline CDR1 is MDHEN and CDR2 is SYDVKM. The CDR3 reads CASSLPYSNQPQHF. The CDR3 DNA reads TGTGCCAGCAGTTTACCATATAGCAATCAGCCCCAGCATTTT.

The rearrangement joins TRBV2 to TRBJ1-2, with TRBD1 matching over 8 bases. Per germline, CDR1 SNHLY and CDR2 FYNNEI. The V and J ends lost 3 bases and 3 bases, in that order; junction bases with no gene match: 3. This CDR3 is 14 amino acids long. The CDR3 protein is CASSDRGRDYGYTF. The CDR3 coding sequence is TGTGCCAGCAGTGACAGGGGGCGCGACTATGGCTACACCTTC.

The genes are TRBV6-1 and TRBJ2-5, with 8 positions matching TRBD1. Germline V gives CDR1 MNHNS, CDR2 SASEGT. The CDR3 has 19 amino acids. V shed 0 bases and J 1 base; nucleotides not matched to a gene: 13. For the CDR3, the DNA is TGTGCCAGCAGTGAAGCGCGGCGGGGCGGCAGGGGGCGCCAAGAGACCCAGTACTTC. This translates into CASSEARRGGRGRQETQYF.

By proportion, this clone is medium-sized. J is TRBJ1-4 and V is TRBV19, with D possibly TRBD1 on 5 matching bases. The CDR3 covers 18 residues. Germline lookup yields CDR1 LNHDA and CDR2 SQIVND (reference sequence). Trimming stripped 3 bases from V and 0 bases from J, with 17 bases between. The CDR3 coding sequence is TGTGCCAGTAGTATCCGCCGGGACGGTGGATCAACTAATGAAAAACTGTTTTTT. Translated, it gives CASSIRRDGGSTNEKLFF.

The gene calls are TRBV2 and TRBJ2-1; possible D gene TRBD1, 5 bases. The CDR3 consists of 15 residues. CDR1 and CDR2 (germline): SNHLY, FYNNEI. Trimming left V 0 bases short and J 10 bases short, with 16 bases between. The CDR3 protein is CASSEAEWQGGEQFF. In DNA form, the CDR3 reads TGTGCCAGCAGTGAAGCGGAATGGCAGGGCGGAGAGCAGTTCTTC.

V and J are TRBV27 and TRBJ2-7; 8 bases align to TRBD2. Germline CDR1 MNHEY, CDR2 SMNVEV (reference sequence). This CDR3 has 16 residues. V gave up 5 bases and J gave up 0 bases; unmatched junction bases: 9. CDR3 sequence reads: CASSPQATSASYEQYF. The CDR3 coding sequence is TGTGCCAGCAGTCCACAGGCGACTAGCGCCTCCTACGAGCAGTACTTC.

This rearrangement joins TRBV5-1 to TRBJ2-5; D is tentatively TRBD1 or TRBD2 (7 bases each). V was pared by 3 bases and J by 1 base, with 19 bases between. Germline V lookup: CDR1 SGHRS, CDR2 YFSETQ. The CDR3 totals 17 residues. The CDR3 region is CASSYPSGGEAQETQYF. The CDR3 region has the DNA TGCGCCAGCAGCTATCCATCAGGGGGGGAGGCCCAAGAGACCCAGTACTTC.